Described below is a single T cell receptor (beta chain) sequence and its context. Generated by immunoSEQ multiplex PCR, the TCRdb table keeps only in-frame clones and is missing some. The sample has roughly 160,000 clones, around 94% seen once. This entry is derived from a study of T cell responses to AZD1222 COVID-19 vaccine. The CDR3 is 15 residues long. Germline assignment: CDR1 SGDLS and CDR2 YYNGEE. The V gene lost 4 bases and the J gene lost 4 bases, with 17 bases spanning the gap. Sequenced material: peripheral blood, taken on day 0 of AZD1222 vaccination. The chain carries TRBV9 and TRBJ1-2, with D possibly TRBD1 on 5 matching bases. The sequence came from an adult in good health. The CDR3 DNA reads TGTGCCAGCAGCCAGGCGGATCAGGGAAGCTATGGCTACACCTTC. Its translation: CASSQADQGSYGYTF.